This TCR beta chain appears in the sequencing data of a study of OX40 agonist ivuxolimab in advanced cancers. TCRdb keeps only in-frame clones here, not all; method: immunoSEQ multiplex PCR. The repertoire holds about 21,000 clones, with approximately 84% as singletons. Study outcomes and limitations: Expanded clones were, on average, more numerous among CD8+ T cells than CD4+. Circulating CD4+ and CD8+ T cells showed clonal expansion by week 6 at 0.1 to 3.0 mg/kg. Partly responding patients at 0.1-3.0 mg/kg showed some of the smallest clonal expansion.

Trimming removed 8 bases from V and 4 bases from J, with 15 bases in between. This CDR3 has 13 residues. CDR1 is SEHNR, CDR2 FQNEAQ, per germline (reference sequence). As to this clone: Its antigen remains unknown.

This chain joins TRBV7-9 and TRBJ2-7; D call uncertain. The sample consisted of CD4+ or CD8+ T cells sorted from blood, taken in a trial of the OX40 agonist ivuxolimab. This clonotype was obtained from an adult with an advanced solid tumor such as melanoma, head and neck, liver or kidney cancer. The CDR3 sequence: CASSAYSDYEQYF. The CDR3 bases are TGTGCCAGCTCAGCTTATTCTGATTACGAGCAGTACTTC.